The 13 T cell receptor beta chains presented below share a single source sample, sequenced in a study of identical twins. TCRdb ran MiXCR on the 5' RACE reads and lists one entry per CDR3 protein. In the table there are about 460,000 distinct CDR3 sequences, 14% of which are singletons. These data were likewise used in another study, on yellow fever vaccine responses in identical twins.

The sample was CD4+ T cells sorted from blood. These receptors all come from a woman under 30 in good health.

This clonotype was seen repeatedly, ten times or more. The rearrangement joins TRBV12-3 or TRBV12-4 to TRBJ2-2; perhaps D is TRBD1 or TRBD2 (7 bases each). V lost 7 bases, J lost 5 bases, and 14 bases lay in between. CDR3 size: 14 residues. The DNA for the CDR3 is TGTGCCAGCACTCGCAGGGGGGGAACCGGGGAGCTGTTTTTT. Protein sequence: CASTRRGGTGELFF.

The rearrangement joins TRBV7-3 to TRBJ1-6; 9 nucleotides match TRBD1. J lost 7 bases, V lost 4 bases, and 2 bases had no gene match. Germline CDR1 and CDR2: SGHTA and FQGTGA. This CDR3 contains 14 residues. The CDR3 protein is CASSSQGANSPLHF. In nucleotides, the CDR3 is TGTGCCAGCAGCTCACAGGGGGCGAATTCACCCCTCCACTTT.

This clonotype was seen repeatedly, ten times or more. This sequence joins TRBV12-3 or TRBV12-4 and TRBJ2-7, with TRBD2 matching over 8 bases. V trimming: 5 bases; J trimming: 3 bases; junction bases outside the gene matches: 9. The length of the CDR3 is 15 residues. DNA of the CDR3: TGTGCCAGCAGTCCCACCGGGACTAGACTCTACGAGCAGTACTTC. It specifies CASSPTGTRLYEQYF.

V and J are TRBV29-1 and TRBJ2-5; maybe TRBD1 (6 bases). V lost 4 bases and J lost 3, with 15 bases in between. Germline CDR1 reads SQVTM; CDR2 reads ANQGSEA. The CDR3 totals 14 residues. This CDR3 is CSVAKGTQKETQYF. As DNA, the CDR3 is TGCAGCGTTGCCAAAGGGACACAGAAAGAGACCCAGTACTTC.

A few counts support this clonotype. Without the conserved terminal phenylalanine or tryptophan, this CDR3 likely stems from a read error. The DNA is left out, because the CDR3 cannot be placed on it with certainty; the CDR3 is given as TCRdb lists it. The chain is built from TRBV21-1 and TRBJ2-3; the table calls TRBD2, which could not be checked here. TRBV21-1 is annotated as a pseudogene. From its first to its last residue, the CDR3 has 10 amino acids. This CDR3 reads CASSKGAGER.

This chain joins TRBV10-1 and TRBJ1-5; no reliable D call. Per germline, CDR1 WNHNN and CDR2 SYGVQD (reference sequence). The CDR3 has 13 residues. The ends were cut back, 2 bases at V and 3 bases at J, with 5 bases in the middle. DNA for the CDR3: TGCGCCAGCAGTGAGACAGTCAATCAGCCCCAGCATTTT. It yields the protein CASSETVNQPQHF.

This clonotype was observed many times. The chain is built from TRBV2 and TRBJ1-1; a possible D gene is TRBD1 (5 bases). Trimming left V 3 bases short and J 4 bases short, with 12 bases between. Germline CDR1 reads SNHLY; CDR2 reads FYNNEI. This CDR3 has 14 amino acids. CDR3 sequence (DNA): TGTGCCAGCAGTGAGCAGGGATCGGGCACTGAAGCTTTCTTT. It is translated as CASSEQGSGTEAFF.

This clonotype appeared a few times. The chain recombines TRBV12-3 or TRBV12-4 with TRBJ1-1, with a possible D match to TRBD1 (6 bases). V lost 6 bases to trimming and J lost 3 bases, with 17 bases between them. The CDR3 is 15 amino acids. The CDR3 DNA reads TGTGCCAGCAGACACCTCAGGGGAGGCCACACTGAAGCTTTCTTT. Translation: CASRHLRGGHTEAFF.

This clonotype occurred a few times. V and J are TRBV6-1 and TRBJ2-3; TRBD2 aligns across 7 bases. Per the germline V gene, CDR1 is MNHNS and CDR2 is SASEGT. J was trimmed by 4 bases and V by 5 bases; bases with no gene match: 6. The CDR3 is 14 amino acids. CDR3 sequence reads: CASSRAGRSDTQYF. The DNA for the CDR3 is TGTGCCAGCAGTCGAGCGGGACGGTCAGATACGCAGTATTTT.

This clonotype was counted a few times. The chain uses TRBV7-2 and TRBJ2-7; 11 nucleotides match TRBD2. The CDR3 runs 14 residues. Germline V lookup: CDR1 SGHTA, CDR2 FQGNSA. V dropped 5 bases and J dropped 2; count of bases not matched to a gene: 2. The chain's CDR3 is CASSTTSGTYEQYF. The DNA of the CDR3 is TGTGCCAGCAGCACGACTAGCGGGACCTACGAGCAGTACTTC.

This clonotype was picked up many times. The chain carries TRBV6-2 or TRBV6-3 and TRBJ2-2, with D unclear. Looked up from germline, CDR1 is MNHEY and CDR2 is SVGEGT. The CDR3 covers 14 residues. V gave up 4 bases and J gave up 5 bases, with 11 bases separating them. The CDR3 is CASSLLPGTGELFF. The CDR3 nucleotides are TGTGCCAGCAGTTTACTCCCCGGGACCGGGGAGCTGTTTTTT.

This clonotype has more than one count but fewer than ten. V and J are TRBV6-2 or TRBV6-3 and TRBJ2-7; 9 nucleotides agree with TRBD2. Trimming took 0 bases from V and 1 from J; bases not matched to a gene: 1. The CDR3 totals 15 residues. Germline V CDR1 and CDR2: MNHEY, SVGEGT. CDR3 sequence (DNA): TGTGCCAGCAGTTACTCGAGCGGGAGGTCCTACGAGCAGTACTTC. It translates to CASSYSSGRSYEQYF.

This chain links TRBV29-1 with TRBJ1-5, with 8 bases matching TRBD1. Germline assignment: CDR1 SQVTM and CDR2 ANQGSEA. With V trimmed by 6 bases and J by 2 bases, 3 bases remained unmatched. The CDR3 totals 13 residues. CDR3 nucleotide sequence: TGCAGCGTCGCGACAGGGGGCAATCAGCCCCAGCATTTT. This encodes CSVATGGNQPQHF.